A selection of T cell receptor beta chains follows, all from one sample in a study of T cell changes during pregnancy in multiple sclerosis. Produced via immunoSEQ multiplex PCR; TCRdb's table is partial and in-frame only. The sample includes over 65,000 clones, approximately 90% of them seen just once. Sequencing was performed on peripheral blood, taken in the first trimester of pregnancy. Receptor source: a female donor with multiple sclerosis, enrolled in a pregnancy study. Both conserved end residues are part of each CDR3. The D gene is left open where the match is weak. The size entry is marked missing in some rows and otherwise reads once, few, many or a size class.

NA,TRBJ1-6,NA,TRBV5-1,CASSLAGGSYNSPLHF,TGCGCCAGCAGCTTGGCCGGGGGCTCCTATAATTCACCCCTCCACTTT
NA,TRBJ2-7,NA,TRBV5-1,CASSLNYYEQYF,TGCGCCAGCAGCTTGAACTACTACGAGCAGTACTTC
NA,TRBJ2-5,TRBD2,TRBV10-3,CAISASGMQETQYF,TGTGCCATCTCGGCTAGCGGAATGCAAGAGACCCAGTACTTC
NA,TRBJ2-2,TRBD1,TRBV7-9,CASSDTGGTGELFF,TGTGCCAGCAGCGATACAGGGGGCACCGGGGAGCTGTTTTTT
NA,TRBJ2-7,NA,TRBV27,CASSFAGSFSYEQYF,TGTGCCAGCAGTTTTGCCGGGAGCTTCTCCTACGAGCAGTACTTC
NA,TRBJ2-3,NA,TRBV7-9,CASSLGKNYRTDTQYF,TGTGCCAGCAGCTTAGGGAAAAATTACAGGACAGATACGCAGTATTTT
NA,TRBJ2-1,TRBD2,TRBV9,CASSATSGAPDEQFF,TGTGCCAGCAGCGCCACTAGCGGGGCCCCCGATGAGCAGTTCTTC
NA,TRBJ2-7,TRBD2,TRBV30,CAWTSGNSYEQYF,TGTGCCTGGACTAGCGGAAATTCCTACGAGCAGTACTTC
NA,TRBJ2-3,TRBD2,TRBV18,CASSQGLAGASDTQYF,TGTGCCAGCTCACAAGGACTAGCGGGGGCCTCAGATACGCAGTATTTT
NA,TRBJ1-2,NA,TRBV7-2,CASSRDTLEYGYTF,TGTGCCAGCAGCCGGGACACCCTCGAGTATGGCTACACCTTC
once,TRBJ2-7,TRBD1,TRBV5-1,CASRSGTGAEQYF,TGCGCCAGCAGGTCCGGGACAGGCGCCGAGCAGTACTTC
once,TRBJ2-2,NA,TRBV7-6,CASSLDYVGELFF,TGTGCCAGCAGCTTAGATTATGTCGGGGAGCTGTTTTTT
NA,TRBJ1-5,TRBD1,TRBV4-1,CASSQDWQGGQPQHF,TGCGCCAGCAGCCAAGATTGGCAGGGGGGACAGCCCCAGCATTTT
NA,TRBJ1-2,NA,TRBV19,CASSIDANTNYGYTF,TGTGCCAGTAGTATAGATGCGAATACTAACTATGGCTACACCTTC
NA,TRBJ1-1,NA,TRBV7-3,CASSLTGPKNTEAFF,TGTGCCAGCAGCTTAACGGGGCCTAAGAACACTGAAGCTTTCTTT
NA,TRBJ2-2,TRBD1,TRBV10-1,CASRGTGDKPNTGELFF,TGCGCCAGCAGGGGGACAGGGGATAAGCCCAACACCGGGGAGCTGTTTTTT
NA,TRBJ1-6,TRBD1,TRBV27,CASTGQSNSPLHF,TGTGCCAGCACGGGACAGTCGAATTCACCCCTCCACTTT
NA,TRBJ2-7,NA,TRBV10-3,CAIRARGEDYEQYF,TGTGCCATCAGGGCTCGAGGGGAGGACTACGAGCAGTACTTC
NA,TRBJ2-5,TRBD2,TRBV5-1,CASRKLAGGWQETQYF,TGCGCCAGCAGGAAACTAGCGGGGGGTTGGCAAGAGACCCAGTACTTC
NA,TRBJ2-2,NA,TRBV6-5,CASSLGFANTGELFF,TGTGCCAGCAGCCTCGGGTTCGCGAACACCGGGGAGCTGTTTTTT
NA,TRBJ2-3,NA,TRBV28,CASSGWWVGSGTLPQYF,TGTGCCAGCAGTGGTTGGTGGGTGGGTAGCGGCACCCTACCGCAGTATTTT
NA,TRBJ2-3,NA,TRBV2,CASSYRSDTQYF,TGTGCCAGCAGCTACCGGAGTGATACGCAGTATTTT
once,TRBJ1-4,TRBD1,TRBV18,CASSQTGTNEKLFF,TGTGCCAGCTCCCAGACAGGGACAAATGAAAAACTGTTTTTT
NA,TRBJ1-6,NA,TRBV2,CASSVGDPSPLHF,TGTGCCAGCAGTGTCGGGGATCCTTCACCCCTCCACTTT
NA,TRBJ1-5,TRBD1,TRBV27,CASSLSPGQGGNQPQHF,TGTGCCAGCAGTTTATCCCCCGGACAGGGTGGGAATCAGCCCCAGCATTTT
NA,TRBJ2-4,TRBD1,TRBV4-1,CASSQLLNRGNIQYF,TGCGCCAGCAGCCAATTGTTAAACAGGGGAAACATTCAGTACTTC